The present TCR beta chain was sequenced within a study of shared clonotypes between healthy human individuals. The study's findings and limits: Read depth was anticipated to influence clonotype sharing among donors. It was the few donors that limited the genetic and exposure-history diversity represented.

Donors were healthy HIV-negative adults without recently reported acute infections or vaccinations. This clone was seen a few times. Its antigen is unknown. It was around 180 ng DNA, 25,000 to 35,000 T cell genomes, that sorted-subset replicate PCRs used. Clones were read by immunoSEQ multiplex PCR, and TCRdb kept only the in-frame ones, dropping some. The top ten clones hold roughly 0.14% of a sample with about 2,500,000 clones, around 90% of them seen once. In germline, CDR1 is SEHNR, CDR2 FQNEAQ (reference sequence). Trimming cost V 7 bases and J 1 base; bases outside gene matches: 2. The CDR3 consists of 13 residues.

Sequenced sample: naive CD4+ T cells sorted from blood. The subset denotes: CD45RA+ positively selected. The chain uses TRBV7-9 and TRBJ1-1; 8 nucleotides agree with TRBD1. The TCR was taken from a man aged 18 to 29 in good health. The CDR3 spells CASNDRGNTEAFF. CDR3 nucleotides: TGTGCCAGCAACGACAGGGGGAACACTGAAGCTTTCTTT.